This T cell receptor beta chain was sequenced during a study of T cell responses to AZD1222 COVID-19 vaccine. Study findings and constraints: Regions 160-218 and 743-854 dominated among vaccine-associated CD4 TCRs spanning spike.

Germline loops: CDR1 SGHNT, CDR2 YYREEE (reference sequence). This CDR3 contains 15 residues. The V and J ends lost 4 bases and 0 bases respectively, with 13 bases between them. Produced via immunoSEQ multiplex PCR; TCRdb's table is partial and in-frame only. Of 150,000 to 200,000 clones listed, about 93% are singletons. As regards this clone: No antigen is known for it.

This chain joins TRBV5-4 and TRBJ1-1, with D tentatively TRBD1 (5 bases). This sample comprised peripheral blood, obtained 28 days after the second AZD1222 dose. The receptor's source is an adult who received the AZD1222 COVID-19 vaccine. CDR3 amino acids: CASSPLLGLNTEAFF. DNA for the CDR3: TGTGCCAGCAGCCCCCTTTTGGGGCTGAACACTGAAGCTTTCTTT.